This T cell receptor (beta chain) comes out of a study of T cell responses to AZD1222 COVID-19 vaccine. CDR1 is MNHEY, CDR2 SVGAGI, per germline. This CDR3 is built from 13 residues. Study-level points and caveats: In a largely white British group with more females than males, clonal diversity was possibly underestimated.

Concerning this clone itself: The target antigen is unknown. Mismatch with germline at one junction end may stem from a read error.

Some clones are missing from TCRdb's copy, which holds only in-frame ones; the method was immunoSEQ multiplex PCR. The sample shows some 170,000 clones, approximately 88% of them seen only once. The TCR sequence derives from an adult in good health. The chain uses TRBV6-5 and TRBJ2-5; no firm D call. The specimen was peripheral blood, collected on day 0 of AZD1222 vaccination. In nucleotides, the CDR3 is TGTGCCACCAGTCGGCTTGCTCAAGAGACCCAGTACTTC. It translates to CATSRLAQETQYF.